Shown below are 15 T cell receptor beta chains from a single sample sequenced in a study of cytomegalovirus exposure and HLA in healthy donors. Primers for the PCR totalled 60 Vbeta and 13 Jbeta. Libraries were prepared by immunoSEQ multiplex PCR; TCRdb keeps only in-frame clonotypes and omits some of them. Seen here are 80,000 to 100,000 clones, under 70% observed once, and the top ten hold about 2.5%. Sequencing used PBMCs. The origin of the receptors is a man aged 50 to 59 in good health and CMV-seronegative.

This chain links TRBV2 with TRBJ1-2; TRBD1 is a possible D gene (5 bases). CDR3 size: 16 residues. V shed 4 bases and J shed 10 bases, with 25 bases lying between them. Germline V gene data show CDR1 as SNHLY and CDR2 as FYNNEI. Here the CDR3 DNA reads TGTGCCAGCAGTGCGAACCCGGGACTGCTGGCTATGCTCTACACCTTC. Its translation is CASSANPGLLAMLYTF.

This clone showed up just a few times. The CDR3 sequence: CASSLIVGVNNEQFF. CDR3 DNA: TGTGCCAGCAGCTTAATAGTTGGAGTAAACAATGAGCAGTTCTTC. This chain links TRBV7-9 with TRBJ2-1, with D uncertain. Germline V gives CDR1 SEHNR, CDR2 FQNEAQ (reference sequence). Trimming took off 2 bases at V and 5 bases at J, with 13 bases between the two ends. The CDR3 spans 15 residues.

V usage is TRBV19 and J usage is TRBJ2-1, with D unresolved. The CDR3 length is 15 residues. Germline V CDR1 and CDR2: LNHDA, SQIVND (reference sequence). The V gene lost 3 bases and the J gene lost 0 bases, with 9 bases spanning the gap. CDR3 DNA: TGTGCCAGTAGTATTTATATATCCTCCTACAATGAGCAGTTCTTC. Residues: CASSIYISSYNEQFF.

Of note for this clone: Compared with germline, one end of the junction differs, possibly owing to a read error. The chain links TRBV7-9 to TRBJ2-7; 11 bases fit TRBD2. The CDR3 is 16 residues long. Germline-derived CDR1 and CDR2 are SEHNR and FQNEAQ (reference sequence). CDR3 in DNA: TGTTCCAGCAGCTTGGATCTAGCGGGGGGTTCAGACGAGCAGTACTTC. Protein: CSSSLDLAGGSDEQYF. Drawing the rest from reference TRBV7-9 and TRBJ2-7, the complete variable domain is DTGVSQNPRHKITKRGQNVTFRCDPISEHNRLYWYRQTLGQGPEFLTYFQNEAQLEKSRLLSDRFSAERPKGSFSTLEIQRTEQGDSAMYLCSSSLDLAGGSDEQYFGPGTRLTVT.

This rearrangement joins TRBV5-1 to TRBJ2-1, with 8 bases matching TRBD2. V shed 4 bases and J 0 bases; nucleotides not matched to a gene: 6. This CDR3 spans 16 amino acids. Germline V gives CDR1 SGHRS, CDR2 YFSETQ. CDR3 loop: CASSPSGSSSYNEQFF. The CDR3, as DNA: TGCGCCAGCAGCCCTAGCGGGTCTAGCTCCTACAATGAGCAGTTCTTC. Full variable domain (missing parts from reference TRBV5-1 and TRBJ2-1): KAGVTQTPRYLIKTRGQQVTLSCSPISGHRSVSWYQQTPGQGLQFLFEYFSETQRNKGNFPGRFSGRQFSNSRSEMNVSTLELGDSALYLCASSPSGSSSYNEQFFGPGTRLTVL.

The chain is built from TRBV2 and TRBJ1-6; perhaps TRBD1 as D (6 bases). V was shortened by 0 bases and J by 6 bases, with 9 bases between the two germline ends. This CDR3 spans 15 amino acids. The germline CDR1 and CDR2 sequences are SNHLY and FYNNEI. The CDR3 DNA reads as TGTGCCAGCAGTGAAGCCCGACAGGCTAATTCACCCCTCCACTTT. Amino acid sequence: CASSEARQANSPLHF.

The genes are TRBV7-9 and TRBJ2-3; maybe TRBD1 (5 bases). The length of the CDR3 is 13 residues. CDR1 and CDR2 (germline): SEHNR, FQNEAQ (reference sequence). The V end lost 8 bases, the J end lost 2 bases, and 11 bases lay between the germline ends. CDR3 amino acids: CASGAGNTDTQYF. CDR3 coding DNA: TGTGCCAGCGGGGCAGGGAACACAGATACGCAGTATTTT.

Note on this clone: Other nucleotide sequences from this sample produce the same CDR3. The chain employs TRBV28 and TRBJ2-7, with 10 bases fitting TRBD2. With V trimmed by 4 bases and J by 4 bases, 13 bases remained unmatched. Per germline, CDR1 MDHEN and CDR2 SYDVKM. CDR3 length: 17 amino acids. The CDR3 is CASSSIYRLAGRYEQYF. CDR3 sequence (DNA): TGTGCCAGCAGTTCCATTTACCGACTAGCGGGTCGATACGAGCAGTACTTC.

This sequence joins TRBV2 and TRBJ2-1; maybe TRBD1 (5 bases). V lost 2 bases to trimming and J lost 14 bases, with 7 bases between them. The CDR3 extends over 10 amino acids. Germline CDR1 SNHLY, CDR2 FYNNEI. CDR3 DNA sequence: TGTGCCAGCAGTGAAACACAGGAGTTCTTC. This encodes CASSETQEFF.

The CDR3 DNA is TGTGCCAGTAGTATATTTGGTAGCGGGAGTGGCTTCTACGAGCAGTACTTC. It codes for CASSIFGSGSGFYEQYF. The V gene is TRBV19, the J gene TRBJ2-7; 9 bases match TRBD2. V shed 2 bases and J 3 bases; nucleotides not matched to a gene: 11. The CDR3 is made up of 17 amino acids. Germline V lookup: CDR1 LNHDA, CDR2 SQIVND (reference sequence).

The V and J genes are TRBV9 and TRBJ2-4, with 8 bases that match TRBD1. Germline CDR1 is SGDLS and CDR2 is YYNGEE. J gave up 8 bases and V 3 bases, and 4 bases lay outside the gene matches. The CDR3 is made up of 13 amino acids. This CDR3 is CASSGTGRHIQYF. CDR3 in DNA: TGTGCCAGCAGCGGGACAGGGCGACACATTCAGTACTTC. Looking up the rest from reference TRBV9 and TRBJ2-4 gives the full variable domain: DSGVTQTPKHLITATGQRVTLRCSPRSGDLSVYWYQQSLDQGLQFLIQYYNGEERAKGNILERFSAQQFPDLHSELNLSSLELGDSALYFCASSGTGRHIQYFGAGTRLSVL.

The genes are TRBV4-1 and TRBJ2-1; 7 bases are a match to TRBD2. The CDR3 spans 15 residues. Germline CDR1 reads MGHRA; CDR2 reads YSYEKL. Trimming removed 4 bases from V and 6 bases from J; junction bases left unmatched: 9. The CDR3 sequence: CASSRGLGNINEQFF. The CDR3 nucleotides read TGCGCCAGCAGCCGAGGACTAGGGAACATCAATGAGCAGTTCTTC.

This clone was counted a few times. The gene calls are TRBV4-1 and TRBJ2-1; D might be TRBD2 (6 bases). This CDR3 is built from 16 residues. Trimming took 0 bases from V and 7 from J, leaving 16 bases between them. The germline V gene encodes CDR1 MGHRA and CDR2 YSYEKL. CDR3 nucleotide sequence: TGCGCCAGCAGCCAAGATGGTAGCGGCCGAGGTAATGAGCAGTTCTTC. This codes for CASSQDGSGRGNEQFF.

Concerning this clone: Other DNA sequences from this sample encode an identical CDR3 as well. The chain combines TRBV4-3 with TRBJ1-1; 9 nucleotides agree with TRBD1. CDR3 length: 14 residues. J was trimmed by 4 bases and V by 4 bases; bases with no gene match: 4. CDR1 LGHNA and CDR2 YSLEER come from the germline V gene. This chain's CDR3 is CASSLTGGITEAFF. DNA of the CDR3: TGCGCCAGCAGCCTGACAGGGGGTATCACTGAAGCTTTCTTT.

In this sample, this clone turned up a few times. The V gene is TRBV2, the J gene TRBJ2-1, with TRBD2 identical over 9 bases. Trimming at V came to 3 bases and at J to 0 bases, leaving 12 bases not matched to a gene. Germline CDR1 reads SNHLY; CDR2 reads FYNNEI. There are 19 residues in the CDR3. CDR3 DNA sequence: TGTGCCAGCAGTGACCTGGGGCTAGCGGGATCAGCCTCCTACAATGAGCAGTTCTTC. Its translation: CASSDLGLAGSASYNEQFF.